This entry concerns a single TCR beta chain. Its antigen is not known. This CDR3 contains 14 residues. Looked up from germline, CDR1 is LGHNA and CDR2 is YSLEER. Trimming cost V 1 base and J 4 bases, with 7 bases left between them. Profiled with immunoSEQ multiplex PCR; TCRdb holds only in-frame clones, not every one. Of 120,000 or so clones listed, around 82% were seen once; the top ten hold 4% to 5%. The source of the sample is a study of T cell responses to AZD1222 COVID-19 vaccine. Regarding the study as a whole: Repertoire sampling was restricted to post-peak T cell response timepoints. A reported finding is that nearly half of spike-specific TCRs target unmutated variant regions. Clonal diversity may have been underestimated, and the donors were mostly white British, with more females than males. AZD1222 recipients seropositive at baseline numbered only 5 to 7.

Sequencing was performed on peripheral blood, taken on day 0 of AZD1222 vaccination. V is TRBV4-3 and J is TRBJ1-4, with D hard to call. The sequence came from an adult in good health. The CDR3 coding sequence is TGCGCCAGCAGCCAAGGAGTCCTTAATGAAAAACTGTTTTTT. As protein: CASSQGVLNEKLFF.